Below are 14 T cell receptor beta chains sequenced from a single sample in a study of OX40 agonist ivuxolimab in advanced cancers. Here immunoSEQ multiplex PCR was the method, and the copy in TCRdb shows in-frame clones only, minus some. The table includes some 46,000 clones, 86% detected once. The sample was CD4+ or CD8+ T cells sorted from blood, taken in a trial of the OX40 agonist ivuxolimab. These receptors all come from an adult with an advanced solid tumor such as melanoma, head and neck, liver or kidney cancer.

J is TRBJ2-5 and V is TRBV5-1; TRBD2 is a possible D gene (5 bases). The CDR3 is made up of 14 amino acids. Trimming removed 3 bases from V and 3 bases from J, with 12 bases in between. In germline, CDR1 is SGHRS, CDR2 YFSETQ. This chain's CDR3 is CASSSTGFEETQYF. The CDR3 nucleotides read TGCGCCAGCAGCTCAACGGGATTCGAAGAGACCCAGTACTTC. Together with reference TRBV5-1 and TRBJ2-5, the CDR3 gives the full variable domain: KAGVTQTPRYLIKTRGQQVTLSCSPISGHRSVSWYQQTPGQGLQFLFEYFSETQRNKGNFPGRFSGRQFSNSRSEMNVSTLELGDSALYLCASSSTGFEETQYFGPGTRLLVL.

The chain couples TRBV2 to TRBJ2-1, with D possibly TRBD2 on 6 matching bases. V was shortened by 8 bases and J by 5 bases, with 13 bases between the two germline ends. Germline lookup yields CDR1 SNHLY and CDR2 FYNNEI. The CDR3 is 13 residues long. The CDR3 bases are TGTGCCAGCTTCGTCAAGCGGGACAATGAGCAGTTCTTC. Translation: CASFVKRDNEQFF.

This chain connects TRBV11-2 to TRBJ2-7; D unresolved. V was cut by 0 bases and J by 6 bases, with 6 bases left in between. This CDR3 comprises 12 residues. Looked up from germline, CDR1 is SGHAT and CDR2 is FQNNGV. The CDR3 DNA follows: TGTGCCAGCAGCTTAGAAGGGTCCGAGCAGTACTTC. This codes for CASSLEGSEQYF.

The CDR3 protein is CASSFTSGVHNEQFF. For the CDR3, the DNA is TGCGCCAGCAGCTTTACTAGCGGGGTACACAATGAGCAGTTCTTC. The chain combines TRBV5-1 with TRBJ2-1; 10 nucleotides agree with TRBD2. V lost 2 bases to trimming and J lost 5 bases; unmatched junction nucleotides: 4. The CDR3 is made up of 15 amino acids. Looked up from germline, CDR1 is SGHRS and CDR2 is YFSETQ.

The chain carries TRBV5-1 and TRBJ1-6, with TRBD1 matching 9 bases. Losses at the gene ends were 7 bases for V and 0 bases for J; bases not matched to a gene: 8. The CDR3 is 17 residues long. CDR1 is SGHRS, CDR2 YFSETQ, per germline. This CDR3 reads CASRSDRGGSYNSPLHF. The DNA of the CDR3 is TGCGCCAGCCGGTCGGACAGGGGCGGCTCCTATAATTCACCCCTCCACTTT.

V is TRBV18 and J is TRBJ1-1; 7 bases agree with TRBD1. The CDR3 spans 13 residues. Germline V gives CDR1 KGHSH, CDR2 LQKENI. V gave up 8 bases and J gave up 1 base; unmatched junction bases: 4. The CDR3 DNA sequence: TGTGCCAGCCGAGGGACAGAGAACACTGAAGCTTTCTTT. Its protein product is CASRGTENTEAFF.

The chain recombines TRBV5-1 with TRBJ1-1; tentatively, D is TRBD1 (5 bases). Trimming took 4 bases from V and 3 from J, leaving 10 bases between them. There are 13 residues in the CDR3. Germline V gene sequence: CDR1 SGHRS, CDR2 YFSETQ. As DNA, the CDR3 is TGCGCCAGCAGCCGTGGGGGAGACACTGAAGCTTTCTTT. This gives the protein CASSRGGDTEAFF.

The chain links TRBV19 to TRBJ2-3, with 8 bases identical to TRBD1. The germline V gene has CDR1 LNHDA and CDR2 SQIVND (reference sequence). V shed 4 bases, J shed 2 bases, and the junction held 5 bases outside the gene matches. The CDR3 runs 15 residues. CDR3 sequence reads: CASSTTGADTDTQYF. The CDR3 DNA reads as TGTGCCAGTAGTACGACAGGGGCGGACACAGATACGCAGTATTTT.

J is TRBJ2-1 and V is TRBV29-1, with a tentative D call TRBD2 (6 bases). The ends were cut back, 7 bases at V and 0 bases at J, with 13 bases in the middle. CDR1 is SQVTM and CDR2 is ANQGSEA in the germline V gene. The CDR3 is 14 residues long. CDR3 protein: CSATSGRSYNEQFF. The CDR3 coding sequence is TGCAGCGCCACGAGCGGGCGCTCCTACAATGAGCAGTTCTTC.

The gene calls are TRBV10-2 and TRBJ2-1, with 8 bases fitting TRBD2. Germline CDR1 reads WSHSY; CDR2 reads SAAADI. CDR3 length: 14 residues. J gave up 5 bases and V 6 bases, and 6 bases lay outside the gene matches. CDR3 sequence reads: CASRPGGPNNEQFF. DNA of the CDR3: TGCGCCAGCAGGCCGGGAGGGCCTAACAATGAGCAGTTCTTC.

The chain combines TRBV4-1 with TRBJ2-7, with D tentatively TRBD2 (5 bases). CDR1 MGHRA and CDR2 YSYEKL come from the germline V gene. The CDR3 length is 13 residues. Trimming shortened V by 1 base and J by 5 bases, and 9 bases separated the two germline ends. In nucleotides, the CDR3 is TGCGCCAGCAGCCAAGTCCCGGGGAACGAGCAGTACTTC. The encoded protein is CASSQVPGNEQYF.

This chain links TRBV19 with TRBJ2-6; D unresolved. Germline V CDR1 and CDR2: LNHDA, SQIVND (reference sequence). The ends were cut back, 6 bases at V and 4 bases at J, with 13 bases in the middle. This CDR3 region has 15 residues. The CDR3 bases are TGTGCCAGTAGCCCGATGGCCACCGGGGCCAACGTCCTGACTTTC. Its protein product is CASSPMATGANVLTF.

This chain uses TRBV2 with TRBJ1-6, with D maybe TRBD1 (6 bases). V lost 7 bases and J lost 8, with 15 bases in between. CDR3 length: 14 amino acids. CDR1 is SNHLY and CDR2 is FYNNEI in the germline V gene. In DNA, the CDR3 is TGTGCCAGCAAAGTTCCAGGGGTGGATTCACCCCTCCACTTT. It codes for CASKVPGVDSPLHF.

The J gene is TRBJ2-2, the V gene TRBV5-8, with TRBD1 matching over 8 bases. The CDR3 runs 13 residues. Germline V gene data show CDR1 as SGHTS and CDR2 as YDEGEE. The V and J ends lost 4 bases and 6 bases, in that order; junction bases with no gene match: 2. CDR3: CASSDRGPGELFF. The DNA of the CDR3 is TGTGCCAGCAGCGACAGGGGTCCCGGGGAGCTGTTTTTT.